This TCR beta chain was recovered during a study of blood T cell repertoires in COVID-19. Study at large: COVID-19 samples, acute and convalescent, were from the United States, Italy and Spain. Sources were T cells, B-cell-depleted T cells, or PBMCs; the material itself was cDNA or gDNA.

V trimming: 4 bases; J trimming: 1 base; junction bases outside the gene matches: 12. The CDR3 consists of 18 residues. The germline CDR1 and CDR2 sequences are ENHRY and SYGVKD. Original handling: Estimates of nucleated cell counts were drawn from the amplification of reference gene primers. The data were produced by immunoSEQ multiplex PCR, yet TCRdb's version contains in-frame clones alone and is incomplete. V, J and clone size derive from that table, while D and trimming were established from the DNA sequence. The sample has roughly 300,000 clones, approximately 88% seen once. The sample comprised peripheral blood. This sequence joins TRBV10-3 and TRBJ2-2; the match to TRBD1 covers 7 bases. This clonotype was sampled from a man younger than 30 with active or convalescent COVID-19. The CDR3 protein is CAISGGPAGTENTGELFF. CDR3 nucleotides: TGTGCCATCAGTGGCGGCCCAGCAGGGACAGAGAACACCGGGGAGCTGTTTTTT.